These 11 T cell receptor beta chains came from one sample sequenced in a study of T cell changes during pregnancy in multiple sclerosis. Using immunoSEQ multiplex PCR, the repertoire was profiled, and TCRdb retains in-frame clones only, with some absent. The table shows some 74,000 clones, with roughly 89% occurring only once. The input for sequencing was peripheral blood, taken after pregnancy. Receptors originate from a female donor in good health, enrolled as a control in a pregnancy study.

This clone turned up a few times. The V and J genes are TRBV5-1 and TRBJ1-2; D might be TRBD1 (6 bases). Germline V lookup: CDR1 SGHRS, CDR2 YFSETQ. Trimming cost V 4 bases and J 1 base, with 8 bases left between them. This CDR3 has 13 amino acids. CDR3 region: CASSPDSNYGYTF. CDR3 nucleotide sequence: TGCGCCAGCAGCCCGGACAGTAACTATGGCTACACCTTC.

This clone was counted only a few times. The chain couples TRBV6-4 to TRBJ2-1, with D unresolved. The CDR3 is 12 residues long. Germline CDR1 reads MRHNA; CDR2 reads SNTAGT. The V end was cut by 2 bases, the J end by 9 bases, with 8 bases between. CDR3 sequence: CASSDDEREQFF. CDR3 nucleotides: TGTGCCAGCAGTGACGATGAGCGTGAGCAGTTCTTC.

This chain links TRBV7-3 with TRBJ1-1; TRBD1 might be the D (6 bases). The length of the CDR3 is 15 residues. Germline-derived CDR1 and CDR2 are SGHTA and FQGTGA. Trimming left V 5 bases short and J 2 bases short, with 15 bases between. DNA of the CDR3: TGTGCCAGCAGCACCACGACAGGAGGAAACACTGAAGCTTTCTTT. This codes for CASSTTTGGNTEAFF.

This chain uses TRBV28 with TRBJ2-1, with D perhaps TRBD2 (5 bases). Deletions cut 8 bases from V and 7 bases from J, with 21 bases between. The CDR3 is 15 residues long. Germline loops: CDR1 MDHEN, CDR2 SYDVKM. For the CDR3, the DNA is TGTGCCAGCCAGGATCCGGGATCGAAAGGGAATGAGCAGTTCTTC. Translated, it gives CASQDPGSKGNEQFF.

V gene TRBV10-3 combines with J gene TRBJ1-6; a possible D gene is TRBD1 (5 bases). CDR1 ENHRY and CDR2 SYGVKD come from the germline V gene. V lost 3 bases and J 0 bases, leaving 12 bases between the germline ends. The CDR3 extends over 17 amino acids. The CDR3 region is CAISERGPSSYNSPLHF. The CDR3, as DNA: TGTGCCATCAGTGAAAGGGGCCCGAGCTCCTATAATTCACCCCTCCACTTT.

The CDR3 sequence: CASSLDVTPEQYF. DNA of the CDR3: TGTGCCAGCAGCTTGGACGTGACACCCGAGCAGTACTTC. V is TRBV5-4 and J is TRBJ2-7; D not resolved. The length of the CDR3 is 13 residues. Germline CDR1 and CDR2: SGHNT and YYREEE (reference sequence). V dropped 0 bases and J dropped 6 bases, with 10 bases sitting between them.

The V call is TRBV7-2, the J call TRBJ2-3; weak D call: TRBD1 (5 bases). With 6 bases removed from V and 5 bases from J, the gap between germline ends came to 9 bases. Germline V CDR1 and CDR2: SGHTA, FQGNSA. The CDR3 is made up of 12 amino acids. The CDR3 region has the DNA TGTGCCAGCAGTCCAAGGGGAGATACGCAGTATTTT. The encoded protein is CASSPRGDTQYF.

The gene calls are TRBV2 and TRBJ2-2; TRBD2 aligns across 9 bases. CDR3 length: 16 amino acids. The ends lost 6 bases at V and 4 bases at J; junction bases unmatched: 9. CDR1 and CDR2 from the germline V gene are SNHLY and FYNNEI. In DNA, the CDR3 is TGTGCCAGCAGACCAGCGGGGGGTTACCTCACCGGGGAGCTGTTTTTT. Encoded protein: CASRPAGGYLTGELFF.

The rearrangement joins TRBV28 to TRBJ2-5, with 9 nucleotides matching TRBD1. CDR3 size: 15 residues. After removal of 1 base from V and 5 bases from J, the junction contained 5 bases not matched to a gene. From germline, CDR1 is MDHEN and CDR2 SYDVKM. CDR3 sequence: CASSLLTGGVETQYF. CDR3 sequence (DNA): TGTGCCAGCAGTTTATTGACAGGGGGGGTGGAGACCCAGTACTTC.

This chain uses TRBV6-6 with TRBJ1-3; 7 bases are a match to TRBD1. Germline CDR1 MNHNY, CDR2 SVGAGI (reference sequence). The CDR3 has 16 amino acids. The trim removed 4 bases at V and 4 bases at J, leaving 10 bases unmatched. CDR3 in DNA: TGTGCCAGCAGTTTGGGGGTCAGGGGGTCCGGAAACACCATATATTTT. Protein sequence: CASSLGVRGSGNTIYF.

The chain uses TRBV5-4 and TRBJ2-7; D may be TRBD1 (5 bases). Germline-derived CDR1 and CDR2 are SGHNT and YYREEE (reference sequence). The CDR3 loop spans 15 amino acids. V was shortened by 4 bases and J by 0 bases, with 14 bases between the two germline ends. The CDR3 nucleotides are TGTGCCAGCAGCATGCAGGGCCCCAGCTCCTACGAGCAGTACTTC. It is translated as CASSMQGPSSYEQYF.